This TCR beta chain appears in the sequencing data of a study of blood T cells in healthy people across ages. Study results and caveats: Observed TCR beta diversity per million T cells went down as age went up. This fall followed a roughly linear course with age. Unsorted PBMCs prevented conclusive naive versus antigen-experienced comparison.

CDR1 is SGHVS, CDR2 FQNEAQ, per germline. Trimming removed 6 bases from V and 2 bases from J; junction bases left unmatched: 7. There are 15 residues in the CDR3. Together with a sample-barcoded 5' primer, a J-beta primer mix was included in a second PCR lasting roughly 6 to 12 cycles. One entry per CDR3 protein, called by TCRdb with MiXCR from the 5' RACE reads. The sample includes about 570,000 distinct CDR3 sequences, about 29% of them seen just once. Comment on this clonotype: Its antigen remains unidentified.

The same data also went into a second study, on T cells of mothers and their children.

The chain employs TRBV7-8 and TRBJ2-3; 8 bases line up with TRBD1. The sample was blood. The clonotype originates from a boy between 2 and 10 years old in good health. This CDR3 reads CASRQTGALTDTQYF. CDR3 DNA sequence: TGTGCCAGCAGACAGACAGGGGCCCTCACAGATACGCAGTATTTT.